The 32 T cell receptor beta chains below come from one sample, sequenced in a study of metastatic and nonmetastatic thyroid tumors. Patients were all untreated before their thyroid surgery. TCRdb reprocessed the PCR reads using MiXCR. The sample has about 35,000 clones; roughly 18% are singletons. The material sequenced was blood. The receptors originated from a female donor with papillary thyroid cancer or a benign thyroid nodule (not recorded which). Some clones in this sample may be carry-over from other donors' samples.

This clone was seen repeatedly, ten times or more. The chain joins TRBV20-1 to TRBJ2-1; the D is unclear. This CDR3 is 12 amino acids long. V lost 1 base and J 6 bases, leaving 7 bases between the germline ends. Germline-derived CDR1 and CDR2 are DFQATT and SNEGSKA (reference sequence). The CDR3 region is CSARAGPNEQFF. The DNA for the CDR3 is TGCAGTGCTAGAGCCGGGCCCAATGAGCAGTTCTTC.

This clone was seen at least ten times. This chain uses TRBV29-1 with TRBJ1-2; D unclear. The V end lost 1 base, the J end lost 6 bases, and 12 bases lay between the germline ends. Germline CDR1 is SQVTM and CDR2 is ANQGSEA. This CDR3 is 13 amino acids long. DNA of the CDR3: TGCAGCGTTGAAGCATTTCCCGGGGATGGCTACACCTTC. This translates into CSVEAFPGDGYTF. The full variable domain, its missing parts supplied by reference TRBV29-1 and TRBJ1-2, is SAVISQKPSRDICQRGTSLTIQCQVDSQVTMMFWYRQQPGQSLTLIATANQGSEATYESGFVIDKFPISRPNLTFSTLTVSNMSPEDSSIYLCSVEAFPGDGYTFGSGTRLTVV.

This clone has a handful of counts. This sequence may be a read error, since a much larger clone differs from it by one base. Other nucleotide sequences from this sample produce the same CDR3. The rearrangement links TRBV5-1 to TRBJ2-2; D is possibly TRBD1 (5 bases). CDR1 SGHRS and CDR2 YFSETQ come from the germline V gene. The CDR3 is 14 residues long. Trimming cost V 2 bases and J 8 bases, with 13 bases left between them. The CDR3 DNA reads TGCGCCAGCAGCTTCGGGTCCAGGGCTGGGGAGCTGTTTTTT. Translated: CASSFGSRAGELFF. Looking up the rest from reference TRBV5-1 and TRBJ2-2 gives the full variable domain: KAGVTQTPRYLIKTRGQQVTLSCSPISGHRSVSWYQQTPGQGLQFLFEYFSETQRNKGNFPGRFSGRQFSNSRSEMNVSTLELGDSALYLCASSFGSRAGELFFGEGSRLTVL.

This clone appeared many times. The V gene is TRBV29-1, the J gene TRBJ1-5; D call uncertain. Trimming pared 3 bases from V and 6 bases from J, leaving 9 bases between. CDR3 length equals 12 residues. Per the germline V gene, CDR1 is SQVTM and CDR2 is ANQGSEA. The CDR3 DNA reads TGCAGCGTTGAGGAGGATGGTCAGCCCCAGCATTTT. Translating it yields CSVEEDGQPQHF.

Only a few counts were recorded for this clone. The V gene is TRBV19, the J gene TRBJ2-1, with 8 bases that match TRBD1. Unmatched junction bases numbered 4, after V lost 4 bases and J lost 8 bases. The germline V gene has CDR1 LNHDA and CDR2 SQIVND (reference sequence). The CDR3 has 13 amino acids. For the CDR3, the DNA is TGTGCCAGTAGTAATGGGGACAGGCATGAGCAGTTCTTC. This encodes CASSNGDRHEQFF. Full variable domain (outside the CDR3, taken from reference TRBV19 and TRBJ2-1): DGGITQSPKYLFRKEGQNVTLSCEQNLNHDAMYWYRQDPGQGLRLIYYSQIVNDFQKGDIAEGYSVSREKKESFPLTVTSAQKNPTAFYLCASSNGDRHEQFFGPGTRLTVL.

The chain has TRBV20-1 and TRBJ2-6; D unresolved. Trimming pared 0 bases from V and 0 bases from J, leaving 12 bases between. This CDR3 is built from 17 residues. CDR1 and CDR2 (germline): DFQATT, SNEGSKA (reference sequence). The CDR3 spells CSARDLYTYSGANVLTF. CDR3 DNA: TGCAGTGCTAGAGATTTATACACTTACTCTGGGGCCAACGTCCTGACTTTC.

The chain has TRBV4-1 and TRBJ1-2; 12 bases align to TRBD1. Germline CDR1 reads MGHRA; CDR2 reads YSYEKL. With 0 bases clipped from V and 4 bases from J, the junction kept 3 bases outside the gene matches. The CDR3 totals 16 residues. The CDR3 is CASSQDEGQGAYGYTF. CDR3 in DNA: TGCGCCAGCAGCCAAGATGAGGGACAGGGGGCCTATGGCTACACCTTC.

This clone has at least ten counts. The CDR3 loop reads CASSENGKNYGYTF. The CDR3 DNA reads TGTGCCAGCTCGGAAAATGGTAAAAACTATGGCTACACCTTC. This sequence joins TRBV2 and TRBJ1-2, with D unresolved. The V gene's germline CDR1 is SNHLY and CDR2 FYNNEI. The length of the CDR3 is 14 residues. Trimming took off 8 bases at V and 2 bases at J, with 15 bases between the two ends.

This clone has only a few counts. V usage is TRBV6-2 or TRBV6-3 and J usage is TRBJ2-1; 11 nucleotides align to TRBD2. Germline CDR1 is MNHEY and CDR2 is SVGEGT. V gave up 5 bases and J gave up 9 bases; unmatched junction bases: 12. The CDR3 has 16 residues. CDR3: CASSVVVLAGVSEQFF. Here the CDR3 DNA reads TGTGCCAGCAGTGTTGTAGTACTAGCGGGAGTGAGTGAGCAGTTCTTC.

In its sample, this clone was seen a few times. This chain connects TRBV29-1 to TRBJ2-7, with D hard to call. V was pared by 7 bases and J by 3 bases, with 19 bases between. CDR3 length equals 14 residues. Germline values: CDR1 SQVTM, CDR2 ANQGSEA. The CDR3 region has the DNA TGCAGCGGTTACGGTGGGCACTCGGACTACGAGCAGTACTTC. Translation gives CSGYGGHSDYEQYF.

As for this clone: A much larger clone differs from this one at a single base, so this may be a read error. The rearrangement links TRBV29-1 to TRBJ1-4; 10 bases agree with TRBD1. Germline V CDR1 and CDR2: SQVTM, ANQGSEA. Trimming at V came to 8 bases and at J to 7 bases, leaving 7 bases not matched to a gene. The CDR3 loop spans 13 amino acids. CDR3 residues: CSSLRTGGEKLFF. CDR3 nucleotide sequence: TGCAGCTCGCTGCGGACAGGGGGTGAAAAACTGTTTTTT.

Many counts were recorded for this clone. The V call is TRBV4-3, the J call TRBJ2-2, with D possibly TRBD2 on 5 matching bases. CDR1 and CDR2 (germline): LGHNA, YSLEER. This CDR3 has 17 residues. The ends were cut back, 0 bases at V and 8 bases at J, with 19 bases in the middle. CDR3 DNA: TGCGCCAGCAGCCAAGATCTAAACGGGATTCGATCAGGGGAGCTGTTTTTT. Residues: CASSQDLNGIRSGELFF.

This clone has ten or more counts. V gene TRBV25-1 combines with J gene TRBJ2-1, with D perhaps matching TRBD1 (5 bases). Germline V lookup: CDR1 MGHDK, CDR2 SYGVNS. The V gene lost 6 bases and the J gene lost 0 bases, with 15 bases spanning the gap. CDR3 length: 16 residues. Here the CDR3 reads CASRPQGHGSYNEQFF. The CDR3 bases are TGTGCCAGCAGACCCCAGGGCCATGGCTCCTACAATGAGCAGTTCTTC.

This clone is labeled as medium-sized. The same CDR3 arises from other DNA sequences in this sample as well. The CDR3 protein is CASSSRLAGGYEQYF. In DNA form, the CDR3 reads TGTGCCAGCAGTTCCAGACTAGCGGGAGGCTACGAGCAGTACTTC. The V and J genes are TRBV28 and TRBJ2-7; 13 bases are a match to TRBD2. CDR3 length equals 15 residues. Germline V lookup: CDR1 MDHEN, CDR2 SYDVKM. V lost 4 bases and J lost 3; bases outside the gene matches: 3.

Concerning this clone: This may stem from a read error, because a much larger clone lies one nucleotide away. V is TRBV19 and J is TRBJ2-1; 8 positions agree with TRBD2. The CDR3 contains 15 residues. V dropped 7 bases and J dropped 6; count of bases not matched to a gene: 11. Germline CDR1 LNHDA, CDR2 SQIVND (reference sequence). CDR3 sequence reads: CASTMATSAINEQFF. CDR3 bases: TGTGCCAGTACCATGGCGACTAGCGCGATCAATGAGCAGTTCTTC. The whole variable domain, filled in from reference TRBV19 and TRBJ2-1, reads DGGITQSPKYLFRKEGQNVTLSCEQNLNHDAMYWYRQDPGQGLRLIYYSQIVNDFQKGDIAEGYSVSREKKESFPLTVTSAQKNPTAFYLCASTMATSAINEQFFGPGTRLTVL.

This clone was observed many times. This chain uses TRBV4-2 with TRBJ2-2; TRBD2 aligns across 8 bases. The CDR3 consists of 15 residues. The J segment lost 5 bases and the V segment lost 4 bases, leaving 6 bases of the junction unmatched. The V gene's germline CDR1 is LGHNA and CDR2 YNFKEQ. Here the CDR3 DNA reads TGTGCCAGCAGCCCTCCGGGACTAGATACCGGGGAGCTGTTTTTT. Translated, it gives CASSPPGLDTGELFF.

Ten or more counts support this clone. This sequence joins TRBV27 and TRBJ1-6; possibly TRBD1 for D (5 bases). Germline V gene data show CDR1 as MNHEY and CDR2 as SMNVEV (reference sequence). This CDR3 comprises 14 residues. V lost 5 bases, J lost 7 bases, and 12 bases lay in between. CDR3: CASSGGRANSPLHF. CDR3 nucleotides: TGTGCCAGCAGTGGGGGTCGGGCGAATTCACCCCTCCACTTT.

This clone was seen repeatedly, ten times or more. The chain has TRBV19 and TRBJ2-7; 8 nucleotides agree with TRBD2. In germline, CDR1 is LNHDA, CDR2 SQIVND (reference sequence). Trimming at V came to 6 bases and at J to 3 bases, leaving 4 bases not matched to a gene. The CDR3 has 13 residues. For the CDR3, the DNA is TGTGCCAGTAGCCTCGGGAGGGACTACGAGCAGTACTTC. Its translation is CASSLGRDYEQYF.

This clone was found once. The chain uses TRBV20-1 and TRBJ2-6, with a weak D call TRBD2 (6 bases). This CDR3 contains 15 residues. The V gene lost 3 bases and the J gene lost 0 bases, with 9 bases spanning the gap. Germline assignment: CDR1 DFQATT and CDR2 SNEGSKA (reference sequence). As DNA, the CDR3 is TGCAGTGCTAGCGGGAGCCTCTCTGGGGCCAACGTCCTGACTTTC. Its translation is CSASGSLSGANVLTF.

By sample fraction, this clone is medium-sized (0.01 to 0.1%). The genes are TRBV28 and TRBJ2-5; possibly TRBD2 for D (7 bases). This CDR3 is 15 amino acids long. The germline gives CDR1 MDHEN, CDR2 SYDVKM. V dropped 7 bases and J dropped 7 bases, with 22 bases sitting between them. Here the CDR3 reads CASITVGGASGTQYF. CDR3 DNA sequence: TGTGCCAGCATTACCGTAGGGGGGGCATCGGGGACCCAGTACTTC.

This clone was found many times. V and J are TRBV7-8 and TRBJ1-6; perhaps TRBD1 as D (6 bases). The ends were cut back, 5 bases at V and 6 bases at J, with 14 bases in the middle. The length of the CDR3 is 15 residues. CDR1 and CDR2 from the germline V gene are SGHVS and FQNEAQ. The CDR3 DNA sequence: TGTGCCAGCAGCCCATTTACAGGGTCTAATTCACCCCTCCACTTT. It is translated as CASSPFTGSNSPLHF. Full variable domain (remainder filled in from reference TRBV7-8 and TRBJ1-6): GAGVSQSPRYKVAKRGQDVALRCDPISGHVSLFWYQQALGQGPEFLTYFQNEAQLDKSGLPSDRFFAERPEGSVSTLKIQRTQQEDSAVYLCASSPFTGSNSPLHFGNGTRLTVT.

Comment on this clone: A much larger clone sits a single nucleotide away, making a read error possible. The chain recombines TRBV14 with TRBJ2-5; D gene ambiguous. Germline V gene lookup returns CDR1 SGHDN and CDR2 FVKESK. The V gene lost 0 bases and the J gene lost 6 bases, with 5 bases spanning the gap. CDR3 length equals 12 residues. CDR3 amino acids: CASSQDWQTQYF. The CDR3 nucleotides are TGTGCCAGCAGCCAAGATTGGCAGACCCAGTACTTC.

At least ten counts were recorded for this clone. The gene calls are TRBV15 and TRBJ2-7, with 8 positions matching TRBD1. Unmatched junction bases numbered 4, after V lost 1 base and J lost 5 bases. The length of the CDR3 is 14 residues. Per the germline V gene, CDR1 is LNHNV and CDR2 is YYDKDF (reference sequence). CDR3 in amino acids: CATSRVTGGNEQYF. CDR3 sequence (DNA): TGTGCCACCAGCAGAGTTACAGGGGGTAACGAGCAGTACTTC.

The J gene is TRBJ2-7, the V gene TRBV6-2 or TRBV6-3; D may correspond to TRBD1 or TRBD2 (5 bases each). Germline V gene data show CDR1 as MNHEY and CDR2 as SVGEGT. The length of the CDR3 is 13 residues. Trimming stripped 2 bases from V and 3 bases from J, with 8 bases between. CDR3 DNA: TGTGCCAGCAGTTACCGGGACGGCTACGAGCAGTACTTC. It encodes CASSYRDGYEQYF.

This clone was recorded many times. The chain employs TRBV12-5 and TRBJ2-5; TRBD2 aligns across 10 bases. V was pared by 7 bases and J by 2 bases, with 19 bases of the junction left unmatched. This CDR3 has 19 amino acids. Germline CDR1 is LGHNT and CDR2 is FRNRAP. The CDR3 protein is CASASAGVAGGFGQETQYF. CDR3 nucleotides: TGTGCTAGTGCCTCGGCCGGGGTAGCGGGAGGTTTTGGACAAGAGACCCAGTACTTC. The full variable domain, in which reference TRBV12-5 and TRBJ2-5 provide the parts outside the CDR3, is DARVTQTPRHKVTEMGQEVTMRCQPILGHNTVFWYRQTMMQGLELLAYFRNRAPLDDSGMPKDRFSAEMPDATLATLKIQPSEPRDSAVYFCASASAGVAGGFGQETQYFGPGTRLLVL.

The rearrangement uses TRBV30 and TRBJ1-2, with D maybe TRBD1 (6 bases). Germline values: CDR1 GTSNPN, CDR2 SVGIG (reference sequence). This CDR3 comprises 15 residues. V was pared by 3 bases and J by 1 base, with 15 bases between. The CDR3 bases are TGTGCCTGGAGGGTAGTGGACAGAGATAACTATGGCTACACCTTC. Its translation is CAWRVVDRDNYGYTF.

This clone was seen many times. The V and J genes are TRBV28 and TRBJ2-3; D perhaps matches TRBD1 (5 bases). The CDR3 covers 13 residues. Trimming cost V 6 bases and J 2 bases, with 9 bases left between them. Per the germline V gene, CDR1 is MDHEN and CDR2 is SYDVKM. The CDR3 DNA reads TGTGCCAGCAGCCCAGGGAACACAGATACGCAGTATTTT. It yields the protein CASSPGNTDTQYF. Together with reference TRBV28 and TRBJ2-3, the CDR3 gives the full variable domain: DVKVTQSSRYLVKRTGEKVFLECVQDMDHENMFWYRQDPGLGLRLIYFSYDVKMKEKGDIPEGYSVSREKKERFSLILESASTNQTSMYLCASSPGNTDTQYFGPGTRLTVL.

In its sample, this clone was seen many times. The chain has TRBV20-1 and TRBJ2-6; D is ambiguous. CDR1 and CDR2 from the germline V gene are DFQATT and SNEGSKA (reference sequence). The length of the CDR3 is 16 residues. V gave up 3 bases and J gave up 1 base, with 13 bases separating them. CDR3 in DNA: TGCAGTGCTAGGCCGGTTAGATTATCTGGGGCCAACGTCCTGACTTTC. This codes for CSARPVRLSGANVLTF.

There are a few counts of this clone. Other DNA variants within this sample encode the same CDR3. V gene TRBV28 combines with J gene TRBJ2-3, with 8 positions matching TRBD1. CDR1 is MDHEN and CDR2 is SYDVKM in the germline V gene. The CDR3 is 16 amino acids. V dropped 9 bases and J dropped 6; count of bases not matched to a gene: 17. The CDR3 nucleotides read TGTGCCAGAAGGCCAACAGGGGGAGCCGCTCCGGATACGCAGTATTTT. This codes for CARRPTGGAAPDTQYF.

This clone was seen ten or more times. This rearrangement joins TRBV7-2 to TRBJ2-5; the D call may be TRBD1 or TRBD2 (5 bases each). The V gene lost 5 bases and the J gene lost 4 bases, with 14 bases spanning the gap. CDR1 and CDR2 from the germline V gene are SGHTA and FQGNSA. The CDR3 is 14 amino acids. The CDR3: CASSPLGGGETQYF. The DNA of the CDR3 is TGTGCCAGCAGCCCCCTCGGTGGGGGAGAGACCCAGTACTTC.

In this sample, this clone turned up many times. The V call is TRBV19, the J call TRBJ2-3, with a weak D call TRBD2 (6 bases). The ends were cut back, 0 bases at V and 3 bases at J, with 7 bases in the middle. The germline CDR1 and CDR2 sequences are LNHDA and SQIVND (reference sequence). The CDR3 has 14 amino acids. The DNA of the CDR3 is TGTGCCAGTAGTATAGATGGGGGGACAGATACGCAGTATTTT. This gives the protein CASSIDGGTDTQYF. Full variable domain (outside the CDR3, taken from reference TRBV19 and TRBJ2-3): DGGITQSPKYLFRKEGQNVTLSCEQNLNHDAMYWYRQDPGQGLRLIYYSQIVNDFQKGDIAEGYSVSREKKESFPLTVTSAQKNPTAFYLCASSIDGGTDTQYFGPGTRLTVL.

At least ten counts were recorded for this clone. The V and J genes are TRBV18 and TRBJ2-1, with no clear D. The CDR3 covers 13 residues. The V gene's germline CDR1 is KGHSH and CDR2 LQKENI. Trimming shortened V by 6 bases and J by 8 bases, and 14 bases separated the two germline ends. The CDR3 DNA reads as TGTGCCAGCTCTGGTCCGGCCGGCGATGAGCAGTTCTTC. Translation gives CASSGPAGDEQFF.